This entry is about one T cell receptor (beta chain). This entry comes from a study of shared clonotypes between healthy human individuals. Trimming at V came to 3 bases and at J to 6 bases, leaving 18 bases not matched to a gene. This CDR3 is 19 amino acids long. In germline, CDR1 is SEHNR, CDR2 FQNEAQ (reference sequence). Researchers ran the assay at a deep level. Some 30,000 T cell genomes (approximately 0.2 ug DNA) went into each sorted-subset replicate. Sequenced by immunoSEQ multiplex PCR; TCRdb stores in-frame clones only, minus some. The sample contains roughly 1,500,000 clones, nearly 99% of which appear only once.

The V gene is TRBV7-9, the J gene TRBJ2-2; 8 bases map to TRBD2. The TCR was taken from a man aged 25 to 45 in good health. What was sequenced was naive CD4+ T cells sorted from blood. Described subset: CD45RA+ positively selected. The CDR3 bases are TGTGCCAGCAGCTTCCGTCGTCCGTCCGGGACTAGTGACGCCGGGGAGCTGTTTTTT. It codes for CASSFRRPSGTSDAGELFF.